The T cell receptor (beta chain) under discussion was sequenced for a study of metastatic and nonmetastatic thyroid tumors. The CDR3 covers 16 residues. After removal of 7 bases from V and 1 base from J, the junction contained 9 bases not matched to a gene. The germline gives CDR1 SGHNT, CDR2 YENEEA. All patients were untreated before thyroid surgery. This clone occurred many times. TCRdb re-clonotyped the PCR reads via MiXCR. The data hold tens of thousands of clones, with roughly a sixth observed a single time. This chain joins TRBV11-3 and TRBJ2-2, with 7 bases identical to TRBD1. This sequence was found in a female donor with papillary thyroid cancer or a benign thyroid nodule (not recorded which). Some clones in this sample may be carry-over from other donors' samples. What was sequenced was tumor tissue. CDR3 loop: CASKPRGQRNTGELFF. CDR3 coding DNA: TGTGCCAGCAAACCAAGGGGGCAGAGGAACACCGGGGAGCTGTTTTTT.